The 17 T cell receptor beta chains given below trace back to one sample, sequenced in a study of OX40 agonist ivuxolimab in advanced cancers. TCRdb keeps only in-frame clones here, not all; method: immunoSEQ multiplex PCR. The sample shows about 34,000 clones, roughly four fifths of them seen only once. The specimen was CD4+ or CD8+ T cells sorted from blood, collected in a trial of the OX40 agonist ivuxolimab. The receptors were gathered from an adult with an advanced solid tumor such as melanoma, head and neck, liver or kidney cancer.

The J gene is TRBJ2-7, the V gene TRBV4-2; possibly TRBD2 for D (5 bases). CDR3 length equals 14 residues. Trimming removed 1 base from V and 2 bases from J, with 9 bases in between. The germline CDR1 and CDR2 sequences are LGHNA and YNFKEQ. This CDR3 is CASSQGPGTYEQYF. DNA for the CDR3: TGTGCCAGCAGCCAAGGTCCGGGAACCTACGAGCAGTACTTC.

The count of this clone is one. The chain couples TRBV28 to TRBJ2-7; 10 bases match TRBD1. The CDR3 totals 15 residues. Germline CDR1 reads MDHEN; CDR2 reads SYDVKM. The V segment lost 5 bases and the J segment 7 bases; nucleotides outside the gene matches: 11. The CDR3 here is CASSPPGTGVGEQYF. The CDR3 region has the DNA TGTGCCAGCAGTCCGCCCGGGACAGGGGTAGGAGAGCAGTACTTC. The entire variable domain, with the rest obtained from reference TRBV28 and TRBJ2-7, is as follows: DVKVTQSSRYLVKRTGEKVFLECVQDMDHENMFWYRQDPGLGLRLIYFSYDVKMKEKGDIPEGYSVSREKKERFSLILESASTNQTSMYLCASSPPGTGVGEQYFGPGTRLTVT.

The V call is TRBV9, the J call TRBJ1-6, with a possible D match to TRBD1 (5 bases). Germline CDR1 and CDR2: SGDLS and YYNGEE. CDR3 length: 15 amino acids. V lost 2 bases to trimming and J lost 10 bases, with 16 bases between them. The DNA for the CDR3 is TGTGCCAGCAGCGTTTCGACGGCCCGGGGGTCACCCCTCCACTTT. It codes for CASSVSTARGSPLHF.

The rearrangement uses TRBV30 and TRBJ1-3; D is uncertain. CDR1 and CDR2 from the germline V gene are GTSNPN and SVGIG (reference sequence). Between the trimmed V and J ends, which lost 0 bases and 1 base, there was a span of 13 bases. The length of the CDR3 is 16 residues. The CDR3 spells CAWSVQAGGSGNTIYF. The CDR3 coding sequence is TGTGCCTGGAGTGTACAAGCGGGAGGGTCTGGAAACACCATATATTTT.

This clone appeared a single time. This rearrangement joins TRBV25-1 to TRBJ1-1; 9 bases map to TRBD1. CDR1 is MGHDK and CDR2 is SYGVNS in the germline V gene. J lost 4 bases, V lost 6 bases, and 3 bases had no gene match. This CDR3 comprises 13 residues. The chain's CDR3 is CASRGQGITEAFF. Written as DNA, the CDR3 is TGTGCCAGCAGGGGACAGGGAATCACTGAAGCTTTCTTT.

The CDR3 sequence: CASSYNTGPNNEQFF. CDR3 bases: TGTGCCAGCAGTTACAACACTGGCCCCAACAATGAGCAGTTCTTC. The genes are TRBV6-5 and TRBJ2-1; D remains unclear. Trimming stripped 2 bases from V and 5 bases from J, with 13 bases between. From germline, CDR1 is MNHEY and CDR2 SVGAGI. The CDR3 is made up of 15 amino acids.

The CDR3 sequence: CASSSGDTDTQYF. The CDR3, as DNA: TGCGCCAGCAGCTCCGGGGACACAGATACGCAGTATTTT. The chain uses TRBV5-1 and TRBJ2-3; the D gene is possibly TRBD2 (5 bases). The V end lost 3 bases, the J end lost 2 bases, and 7 bases lay between the germline ends. This CDR3 comprises 13 residues. Germline CDR1 is SGHRS and CDR2 is YFSETQ.

The gene calls are TRBV29-1 and TRBJ2-5, with 15 bases that match TRBD2. V trimming: 5 bases; J trimming: 4 bases; junction bases outside the gene matches: 2. The CDR3 is 14 amino acids. From germline, CDR1 is SQVTM and CDR2 ANQGSEA. The CDR3 sequence: CSVWTSGGGETQYF. The DNA of the CDR3 is TGCAGCGTTTGGACTAGCGGGGGGGGAGAGACCCAGTACTTC.

The chain has TRBV10-2 and TRBJ1-4, with D perhaps TRBD1 (5 bases). The CDR3 runs 12 residues. Germline values: CDR1 WSHSY, CDR2 SAAADI. Trimming removed 6 bases from V and 8 bases from J, with 10 bases in between. The CDR3: CASSPGTEKLFF. For the CDR3, the DNA is TGCGCCAGCAGCCCTGGGACGGAAAAACTGTTTTTT.

The J gene is TRBJ2-7, the V gene TRBV5-4, with TRBD2 as a possible D gene (5 bases). The CDR3 length is 15 residues. V was shortened by 0 bases and J by 3 bases, with 13 bases between the two germline ends. In germline, CDR1 is SGHNT, CDR2 YYREEE (reference sequence). The CDR3 bases are TGTGCCAGCAGCTTGGATACGGGAACTCTCTACGAGCAGTACTTC. It is translated as CASSLDTGTLYEQYF.

This clone was recorded only once. The chain recombines TRBV28 with TRBJ2-5; 13 bases map to TRBD2. V gave up 5 bases and J gave up 1 base; unmatched junction bases: 7. The CDR3 totals 17 residues. The germline V gene encodes CDR1 MDHEN and CDR2 SYDVKM. Here the CDR3 reads CASSPPGLAGAQETQYF. The CDR3 coding sequence is TGTGCCAGCAGTCCCCCCGGACTAGCGGGGGCCCAAGAGACCCAGTACTTC. The full variable domain, its missing parts supplied by reference TRBV28 and TRBJ2-5, is DVKVTQSSRYLVKRTGEKVFLECVQDMDHENMFWYRQDPGLGLRLIYFSYDVKMKEKGDIPEGYSVSREKKERFSLILESASTNQTSMYLCASSPPGLAGAQETQYFGPGTRLLVL.

The gene calls are TRBV6-5 and TRBJ2-4; 9 nucleotides agree with TRBD2. Losses at the gene ends were 4 bases for V and 3 bases for J; bases not matched to a gene: 4. The CDR3 totals 15 residues. Germline V gives CDR1 MNHEY, CDR2 SVGAGI. The CDR3: CASSSAGGNKNIQYF. CDR3 sequence (DNA): TGTGCCAGCAGTTCCGCGGGGGGGAACAAAAACATTCAGTACTTC.

The rearrangement joins TRBV6-5 to TRBJ1-2; 8 bases align to TRBD1. The CDR3 spans 15 residues. Unmatched junction bases numbered 13, after V lost 5 bases and J lost 8 bases. CDR1 is MNHEY and CDR2 is SVGAGI in the germline V gene. CDR3 nucleotides: TGTGCCAGCAGTGCCCCGGGACAGGCTTGGGAGGGCTACACCTTC. This translates into CASSAPGQAWEGYTF.

CDR3 sequence reads: CASSPLLAGGTDTQYF. The CDR3 bases are TGTGCCAGTAGTCCCCTCCTAGCGGGGGGGACAGATACGCAGTATTTT. V gene TRBV19 combines with J gene TRBJ2-3, with 12 bases aligning to TRBD2. The CDR3 is made up of 16 amino acids. With 5 bases clipped from V and 3 bases from J, the junction kept 6 bases outside the gene matches. Germline V gives CDR1 LNHDA, CDR2 SQIVND (reference sequence).

The table lists this clone with a count of one. This chain connects TRBV28 to TRBJ2-1; maybe TRBD1 (6 bases). The CDR3 totals 11 residues. Deletions cut 5 bases from V and 7 bases from J, with 6 bases between. Germline loops: CDR1 MDHEN, CDR2 SYDVKM. The CDR3 sequence is CASSTGNEQFF. The DNA for the CDR3 is TGTGCCAGCAGTACAGGGAATGAGCAGTTCTTC. The entire variable domain, with the rest obtained from reference TRBV28 and TRBJ2-1, is as follows: DVKVTQSSRYLVKRTGEKVFLECVQDMDHENMFWYRQDPGLGLRLIYFSYDVKMKEKGDIPEGYSVSREKKERFSLILESASTNQTSMYLCASSTGNEQFFGPGTRLTVL.

J is TRBJ1-4 and V is TRBV5-5; 8 bases match TRBD1. The ends lost 3 bases at V and 5 bases at J; junction bases unmatched: 6. CDR3 length: 15 amino acids. The germline gives CDR1 SGHKS, CDR2 YYEKEE (reference sequence). The CDR3 DNA reads as TGTGCCAGCAGCTCCTCGGGACAGGAAAATGAAAAACTGTTTTTT. Translation gives CASSSSGQENEKLFF.

The V gene is TRBV7-3, the J gene TRBJ2-1; D may correspond to TRBD1 or TRBD2 (5 bases each). Trimming stripped 2 bases from V and 8 bases from J, with 16 bases between. CDR3 size: 15 residues. From germline, CDR1 is SGHTA and CDR2 FQGTGA. CDR3 nucleotide sequence: TGTGCCAGCAGCTTAGCGGCCGGGGCCGTGCATGAGCAGTTCTTC. This codes for CASSLAAGAVHEQFF.